A single sample gave rise to the 20 T cell receptor beta chains below, sequenced in a study of Graves' ophthalmopathy and Graves' hyperthyroidism. Transcripts of RNA were the source for amplifying TCR beta CDR3 regions. HTBI primers primed a first-round RT-PCR, and a second-round multiplex PCR followed. TCRdb reanalysed the multiplex PCR reads using MiXCR and keeps one entry per CDR3 protein. The sample contains about 740,000 distinct CDR3 sequences, around 40% of which appear only once. Sequenced input: peripheral blood. These receptors were taken from an adult man with Graves' ophthalmopathy.

For this clonotype: A much larger clone differs from this one at a single base, so this may be a read error. V usage is TRBV10-3 and J usage is TRBJ1-2; 9 positions agree with TRBD1. V dropped 6 bases and J dropped 7; count of bases not matched to a gene: 9. This CDR3 has 14 amino acids. The germline CDR1 and CDR2 sequences are ENHRY and SYGVKD. The CDR3 is CAIRLDRGSSGYTF. The CDR3 nucleotides read TGTGCCATCAGACTAGACAGGGGGTCCTCTGGCTACACCTTC.

This clonotype was counted at least ten times. This sequence joins TRBV25-1 and TRBJ1-4, with 10 bases that match TRBD1. The junction had 6 bases not matched to a gene; V was cut back by 6 bases and J by 8 bases. This CDR3 spans 14 amino acids. Germline CDR1 MGHDK, CDR2 SYGVNS. Written as DNA, the CDR3 is TGTGCCAGCAGCACGGGACAGGGGTTCGAAAAACTGTTTTTT. This gives the protein CASSTGQGFEKLFF.

This clonotype turned up a few times. V is TRBV20-1 and J is TRBJ1-5; D remains unclear. The CDR3 totals 12 residues. Germline V CDR1 and CDR2: DFQATT, SNEGSKA (reference sequence). V lost 6 bases, J lost 0 bases, and 6 bases lay in between. CDR3 bases: TGCAGTGCCACAAATAGCAATCAGCCCCAGCATTTT. Protein product: CSATNSNQPQHF.

This clonotype has only a few counts. The genes are TRBV5-5 and TRBJ1-1; D perhaps matches TRBD1 (5 bases). V was shortened by 6 bases and J by 3 bases, with 15 bases between the two germline ends. The CDR3 is 14 amino acids. Per the germline V gene, CDR1 is SGHKS and CDR2 is YYEKEE (reference sequence). The CDR3 DNA sequence: TGTGCCAGCACCCAGGGAATCGGGGACACTGAAGCTTTCTTT. Its protein is CASTQGIGDTEAFF.

This sequence joins TRBV7-2 and TRBJ1-1, with D perhaps TRBD1 (6 bases). The CDR3 is 16 residues long. Trimming removed 1 base from V and 1 base from J, with 13 bases in between. Germline V gene lookup returns CDR1 SGHTA and CDR2 FQGNSA. In DNA form, the CDR3 reads TGTGCCAGCAGCTTAGTTGGTACAGGGAGGAACACTGAAGCTTTCTTT. Translation: CASSLVGTGRNTEAFF. Full variable domain (missing parts from reference TRBV7-2 and TRBJ1-1): GAGVSQSPSNKVTEKGKDVELRCDPISGHTALYWYRQSLGQGLEFLIYFQGNSAPDKSGLPSDRFSAERTGGSVSTLTIQRTQQEDSAVYLCASSLVGTGRNTEAFFGQGTRLTVV.

This clonotype has just a few counts. The gene calls are TRBV10-1 and TRBJ2-7; perhaps TRBD1 as D (5 bases). V lost 4 bases, J lost 5 bases, and 15 bases lay in between. The CDR3 loop spans 14 amino acids. Per the germline V gene, CDR1 is WNHNN and CDR2 is SYGVQD (reference sequence). CDR3 amino acids: CASSARQRGNEQYF. In DNA form, the CDR3 reads TGCGCCAGCAGTGCCCGACAGCGTGGGAACGAGCAGTACTTC.

This clonotype has a handful of counts. V is TRBV7-8 and J is TRBJ2-3, with no clear D. CDR3 length equals 14 residues. Germline CDR1 and CDR2: SGHVS and FQNEAQ. V lost 2 bases and J lost 2, with 8 bases in between. CDR3 sequence: CASSLILDTDTQYF. DNA for the CDR3: TGTGCCAGCAGCTTAATCTTAGACACAGATACGCAGTATTTT.

This clonotype was counted only a few times. The gene calls are TRBV5-6 and TRBJ1-2; D call uncertain. The V and J ends lost 1 base and 2 bases respectively, with 12 bases between them. CDR3 length equals 15 residues. Germline V CDR1 and CDR2: SGHDT, YYEEEE. The CDR3: CASSLSGRQNYGYTF. CDR3 DNA: TGTGCCAGCAGCTTGTCCGGGAGGCAGAACTATGGCTACACCTTC.

This clonotype was observed at least ten times. V gene TRBV7-9 combines with J gene TRBJ2-2; no reliable D call. V lost 6 bases and J 8 bases, leaving 7 bases between the germline ends. The CDR3 spans 11 residues. Germline CDR1 reads SEHNR; CDR2 reads FQNEAQ (reference sequence). CDR3 loop: CASSEAGELFF. CDR3 coding DNA: TGTGCCAGCAGTGAAGCTGGGGAGCTGTTTTTT. The full variable domain, rest sourced from reference TRBV7-9 and TRBJ2-2, is DTGVSQNPRHKITKRGQNVTFRCDPISEHNRLYWYRQTLGQGPEFLTYFQNEAQLEKSRLLSDRFSAERPKGSFSTLEIQRTEQGDSAMYLCASSEAGELFFGEGSRLTVL.

In DNA, the CDR3 is TGTGCCAGCAGCCCGGACGGTTTTAGGAACGAGCAGTACTTC. This gives the protein CASSPDGFRNEQYF. The V and J genes are TRBV7-6 and TRBJ2-7, with unresolved D. Germline V lookup: CDR1 SGHVS, CDR2 FNYEAQ. With 5 bases removed from V and 5 bases from J, the gap between germline ends came to 16 bases. The CDR3 has 14 residues.

This clonotype was counted ten times or more. The V call is TRBV15, the J call TRBJ2-7; 10 bases line up with TRBD1. Germline V gene data show CDR1 as LNHNV and CDR2 as YYDKDF (reference sequence). CDR3 length: 16 residues. V shed 3 bases, J shed 3 bases, and the junction held 8 bases outside the gene matches. The CDR3 sequence: CATSRATGGGFYEQYF. CDR3 nucleotide sequence: TGTGCCACCAGCAGGGCGACAGGGGGCGGTTTCTACGAGCAGTACTTC.

In this sample, this clonotype turned up many times. The CDR3 spells CASSPWTGDYEQYF. CDR3 in DNA: TGTGCCAGCAGTCCATGGACAGGAGACTACGAGCAGTACTTC. The V gene is TRBV7-2, the J gene TRBJ2-7, with 7 positions matching TRBD1. V lost 6 bases and J lost 3; bases outside the gene matches: 8. The CDR3 runs to 14 residues. Germline loops: CDR1 SGHTA, CDR2 FQGNSA.

Regarding this clonotype: No conserved phenylalanine or tryptophan is present at the end of the CDR3, so a read error is the likely explanation. It is unclear where the CDR3 begins or ends on the DNA, so no DNA is shown, and the CDR3 is as TCRdb lists it. The gene calls are TRBV10-3 and TRBJ2-6; TRBD1 is the table's D call, not checked against the DNA. CDR1 ENHRY and CDR2 SYGVKD come from the germline V gene. The CDR3 sequence runs 8 residues, both termini included. The CDR3 loop is CASRPAGT.

This clonotype has only a few counts. The chain uses TRBV12-3 or TRBV12-4 and TRBJ1-5; D is possibly TRBD1 (5 bases). The CDR3 runs 16 residues. Trimming took off 2 bases at V and 2 bases at J, with 13 bases between the two ends. The CDR3 sequence is CASSLIPGYGNQPQHF. The CDR3 coding sequence is TGTGCCAGCAGTTTAATTCCAGGGTATGGCAATCAGCCCCAGCATTTT.

The chain has TRBV7-9 and TRBJ2-7, with D possibly TRBD1 on 7 matching bases. The germline V gene has CDR1 SEHNR and CDR2 FQNEAQ (reference sequence). Trimming removed 1 base from V and 6 bases from J, with 13 bases in between. The CDR3 has 14 amino acids. The CDR3 loop is CASSLVPRGAEQYF. The DNA for the CDR3 is TGTGCCAGCAGCTTAGTCCCCAGGGGGGCCGAGCAGTACTTC. Full variable domain (rest looked up from reference TRBV7-9 and TRBJ2-7): DTGVSQNPRHKITKRGQNVTFRCDPISEHNRLYWYRQTLGQGPEFLTYFQNEAQLEKSRLLSDRFSAERPKGSFSTLEIQRTEQGDSAMYLCASSLVPRGAEQYFGPGTRLTVT.

This clonotype turned up a few times. The chain uses TRBV7-9 and TRBJ1-6; weak D call: TRBD1 (5 bases). The CDR3 sequence is 15 residues long. The V gene's germline CDR1 is SEHNR and CDR2 FQNEAQ (reference sequence). The V and J ends lost 6 bases and 8 bases respectively, with 17 bases between them. CDR3 nucleotides: TGTGCCAGCAGTAATTGGGACCTGACCGATTCACCCCTCCACTTT. It yields the protein CASSNWDLTDSPLHF.

This clonotype occurred many times. This chain links TRBV24-1 with TRBJ1-2; D is possibly TRBD1 (5 bases). The CDR3 is made up of 13 amino acids. Per germline, CDR1 KGHDR and CDR2 SFDVKD. Trimming cost V 1 base and J 4 bases, with 6 bases left between them. CDR3 coding DNA: TGTGCCACCAGTGATTTTGGGGGCTATGGCTACACCTTC. It encodes CATSDFGGYGYTF.

A remark on this clonotype: The junction shows a germline mismatch at one end, possibly a read error. The chain couples TRBV6-5 to TRBJ1-6; D is unclear. The length of the CDR3 is 16 residues. The germline CDR1 and CDR2 sequences are MNHEY and SVGAGI. The CDR3 nucleotides read TGTGCCATCAGTGACCGGGCTCCCTCTACGGGGTCACCCCTCCACTTT. Translating gives CAISDRAPSTGSPLHF.

Comment on this clonotype: Relative to the germline gene, one junction end is altered; a read error may explain this. The J gene is TRBJ1-4, the V gene TRBV10-3; possibly TRBD1 for D (6 bases). The CDR3 consists of 14 residues. The V gene's germline CDR1 is ENHRY and CDR2 SYGVKD. The CDR3 spells CASSDGQTNEKLFF. As DNA, the CDR3 is TGTGCCAGCAGTGACGGACAGACCAATGAAAAACTGTTTTTT.

The chain couples TRBV25-1 to TRBJ2-5; 9 positions match TRBD2. J gave up 5 bases and V 5 bases, and 21 bases lay outside the gene matches. The germline gives CDR1 MGHDK, CDR2 SYGVNS. The CDR3 is 19 residues long. The CDR3 DNA sequence: TGTGCCAGCAGTATCGGGGGTAGGGCGGTCGGGACTAGCTCCGAGACCCAGTACTTC. It translates to CASSIGGRAVGTSSETQYF. Variable domain in full (rest from reference TRBV25-1 and TRBJ2-5): EADIYQTPRYLVIGTGKKITLECSQTMGHDKMYWYQQDPGMELHLIHYSYGVNSTEKGDLSSESTVSRIRTEHFPLTLESARPSHTSQYLCASSIGGRAVGTSSETQYFGPGTRLLVL.